This T cell receptor (beta chain) was sequenced in a study of T cells in Graves' hyperthyroidism and ophthalmopathy. TCR beta CDR3 sequences were amplified from RNA transcripts. The study used the HTBI primer set for a first-round RT-PCR of the TCR CDR3. TCRdb reprocessed the multiplex PCR reads with MiXCR, giving one entry per CDR3 protein. This sample yields some 770,000 distinct CDR3 sequences, of which roughly 15% are seen a single time; approximately 8.4% belongs to the top ten. There are many counts of this clonotype. The authors deemed Graves' hyperthyroidism stable absent ophthalmopathy progression within 18 months. Uncontrolled infection, other autoimmune disease, pregnancy or lactation barred patients from enrollment. PBMCs came from more than 9.5 ml fresh peripheral blood. This CDR3 has 14 residues. Germline V lookup: CDR1 DFQATT, CDR2 SNEGSKA (reference sequence).

The TCR originated in a man younger than 30 with Graves' hyperthyroidism. This rearrangement joins TRBV20-1 to TRBJ2-3, with 13 nucleotides matching TRBD2. The sequencing sample was made of blood. This chain's CDR3 is CGSGTSGNMNTQYF. The DNA of the CDR3 is TGCGGTTCCGGGACTAGCGGGAACATGAATACGCAGTATTTT.